A selection of T cell receptor beta chains follows, all from one sample in a study of PD-1 blockade in classical Hodgkin lymphoma. The assay was immunoSEQ multiplex PCR, and TCRdb's table has in-frame clones only and misses some. The table includes 25,000 to 40,000 clones, roughly 82% detected once. Sequenced here: peripheral blood mononuclear cells (PBMCs), sampled at baseline. All receptors derive from a human donor with classical Hodgkin lymphoma. Both conserved end residues are part of each CDR3. The D gene is left open where the match is weak. Clone size is stated in some rows and not others, as once, few, many or a class when expanded.

clone size: few
V gene: TRBV4-2
D gene: -
CDR3 length: 17
J gene: TRBJ1-3
CDR3 DNA: TGTGCCAGCAGCCAAGGGGGTGGCCGATACTCTGGAAACACCATATATTTT
CDR3 protein: CASSQGGGRYSGNTIYF

clone size: -
V gene: TRBV18
D gene: TRBD2
CDR3 length: 20
J gene: TRBJ2-1
CDR3 DNA: TGTGCCAGCTTAAAAGGCCCTACTAGCGGGGGGGCCCGAATAACACATGAGCAGTTCTTC
CDR3 protein: CASLKGPTSGGARITHEQFF

clone size: once
V gene: TRBV30
D gene: -
CDR3 length: 13
J gene: TRBJ1-5
CDR3 DNA: TGTGCCTGGAGTTCCCAGTTGAATCAGCCCCAGCATTTT
CDR3 protein: CAWSSQLNQPQHF

clone size: -
V gene: TRBV19
D gene: -
CDR3 length: 14
J gene: TRBJ2-7
CDR3 DNA: TGTGCCAGTAGTCCCCAAACGGCTACCTACGAGCAGTACTTC
CDR3 protein: CASSPQTATYEQYF

clone size: -
V gene: TRBV10-3
D gene: -
CDR3 length: 15
J gene: TRBJ2-2
CDR3 DNA: TGTGCCATCAGCCGGGGAGGACCGAACACCGGGGAGCTGTTTTTT
CDR3 protein: CAISRGGPNTGELFF

clone size: -
V gene: TRBV7-2
D gene: -
CDR3 length: 14
J gene: TRBJ2-5
CDR3 DNA: TGTGCCAGCAGCTTAGTACAGGGTCAAGAGACCCAGTACTTC
CDR3 protein: CASSLVQGQETQYF

clone size: -
V gene: TRBV11-3
D gene: -
CDR3 length: 16
J gene: TRBJ2-1
CDR3 DNA: TGTGCCAGCAGCTTAGTACAGGGACCGCGGAAGAATGAGCAGTTCTTC
CDR3 protein: CASSLVQGPRKNEQFF

clone size: -
V gene: TRBV5-1
D gene: -
CDR3 length: 16
J gene: TRBJ1-2
CDR3 DNA: TGCGCCAGCAGCTATGAGGGGGGGACACGGATCTATGGCTACACCTTC
CDR3 protein: CASSYEGGTRIYGYTF

clone size: -
V gene: TRBV10-3
D gene: -
CDR3 length: 14
J gene: TRBJ1-5
CDR3 DNA: TGTGCCATCAGCGTAGACCCTAGCAATCAGCCCCAGCATTTT
CDR3 protein: CAISVDPSNQPQHF

clone size: few
V gene: TRBV6-1
D gene: -
CDR3 length: 14
J gene: TRBJ1-1
CDR3 DNA: TGTGCCAGCAGGGAGGGACCGCTGAACACTGAAGCTTTCTTT
CDR3 protein: CASREGPLNTEAFF

clone size: -
V gene: TRBV10-3
D gene: -
CDR3 length: 14
J gene: TRBJ1-1
CDR3 DNA: TGTGCCATCAGTGATGCCTCACGGAACACTGAAGCTTTCTTT
CDR3 protein: CAISDASRNTEAFF

clone size: -
V gene: TRBV6-4
D gene: TRBD1
CDR3 length: 15
J gene: TRBJ2-3
CDR3 DNA: TGTGCCAGCAGTGACTCGGGGACAGGGGTGGATACGCAGTATTTT
CDR3 protein: CASSDSGTGVDTQYF

clone size: many
V gene: TRBV2
D gene: TRBD1
CDR3 length: 13
J gene: TRBJ1-4
CDR3 DNA: TGTGCCAGCGGCCGGGACAGGGGTGAAAAACTGTTTTTT
CDR3 protein: CASGRDRGEKLFF

clone size: -
V gene: TRBV15
D gene: TRBD1
CDR3 length: 16
J gene: TRBJ2-7
CDR3 DNA: TGTGCCACCAGCAGAGGTACAGGGGGTATTGTTTACGAGCAGTACTTC
CDR3 protein: CATSRGTGGIVYEQYF

clone size: -
V gene: TRBV13
D gene: -
CDR3 length: 12
J gene: TRBJ1-2
CDR3 DNA: TGTGCCAGCAGCCGTCGGGGAGCCGGCTACACCTTC
CDR3 protein: CASSRRGAGYTF